The 5 T cell receptor beta chains below all came from one sample that was sequenced in a study of OX40 agonist ivuxolimab in advanced cancers. Sequenced by immunoSEQ multiplex PCR; TCRdb stores in-frame clones only, minus some. The table includes 60,000 to 80,000 clones, 80% to 90% detected once. Sequenced material: CD4+ or CD8+ T cells sorted from blood, taken in a trial of the OX40 agonist ivuxolimab. These receptors came from an adult with an advanced solid tumor such as melanoma, head and neck, liver or kidney cancer.

The chain joins TRBV6-6 to TRBJ2-7; D is ambiguous. Per the germline V gene, CDR1 is MNHNY and CDR2 is SVGAGI (reference sequence). V was cut by 2 bases and J by 0 bases, with 11 bases left in between. This CDR3 contains 15 residues. This CDR3 is CASSYHQRSSYEQYF. CDR3 sequence (DNA): TGTGCCAGCAGTTACCACCAGCGAAGCTCCTACGAGCAGTACTTC.

This clone ranks as medium-sized. The same CDR3 is also encoded by other DNA sequences in this sample. The chain links TRBV7-2 to TRBJ2-7; D is unclear. The CDR3 is 11 amino acids. Germline V gene lookup returns CDR1 SGHTA and CDR2 FQGNSA. V was pared by 4 bases and J by 3 bases, with 4 bases between. The CDR3 sequence is CASSSYYEQYF. The CDR3 region has the DNA TGTGCCAGCAGCTCCTACTACGAGCAGTACTTC.

The V gene is TRBV19, the J gene TRBJ2-7, with 7 bases fitting TRBD1. The CDR3 has 15 amino acids. V dropped 6 bases and J dropped 2; count of bases not matched to a gene: 10. CDR1 and CDR2 (germline): LNHDA, SQIVND (reference sequence). The CDR3 DNA is TGTGCCAGTAGCCGCAGGACAGGCCTCCCCTACGAGCAGTACTTC. It yields the protein CASSRRTGLPYEQYF.

This chain connects TRBV9 to TRBJ1-5; D is uncertain. The CDR3 extends over 15 amino acids. Trimming stripped 0 bases from V and 5 bases from J, with 12 bases between. Looked up from germline, CDR1 is SGDLS and CDR2 is YYNGEE. The CDR3 protein is CASSVVSTPDQPQHF. CDR3 coding DNA: TGTGCCAGCAGCGTAGTATCCACACCGGATCAGCCCCAGCATTTT.

The chain couples TRBV18 to TRBJ1-3; D uncertain. Trimming stripped 2 bases from V and 4 bases from J, with 3 bases between. CDR1 is KGHSH and CDR2 is LQKENI in the germline V gene. The CDR3 contains 12 residues. This CDR3 reads CASSPTGNTIYF. The CDR3 DNA reads TGTGCCAGCTCACCAACGGGAAACACCATATATTTT.